This is a list of T cell receptor beta chains from one sample in a study of blood T cell repertoires in COVID-19. TCRdb keeps only in-frame clones here, not all; method: immunoSEQ multiplex PCR. The table records 150,000 to 200,000 clones, roughly 89% of them present only once. Sequencing was done on a sample of peripheral blood. Receptors originate from a man in his forties or fifties with acute or convalescent COVID-19. Both conserved end residues are trimmed from each CDR3.

v_call: TRBV19
j_call: TRBJ2-7
cdr3_aa: ASSIARDYEQY

v_call: TRBV2
j_call: TRBJ1-2
cdr3_aa: ASSVAEVLYT

v_call: TRBV30
j_call: TRBJ1-3
cdr3_aa: AWSVGAAGGNTIY

v_call: TRBV29-1
j_call: TRBJ2-5
cdr3_aa: SVGSVQETQY

v_call: TRBV2
j_call: TRBJ1-1
cdr3_aa: ASSVGEGTEAF

v_call: TRBV10-3
j_call: TRBJ2-3
cdr3_aa: AISGGLAGITDTQY

v_call: TRBV18
j_call: TRBJ2-1
cdr3_aa: ASSPPKTGFNNEQF

v_call: TRBV6-5
j_call: TRBJ2-7
cdr3_aa: ASSGDSYEQY

v_call: TRBV7-2
j_call: TRBJ1-2
cdr3_aa: ASSLAEVDYGYT

v_call: TRBV25-1
j_call: TRBJ1-2
cdr3_aa: ASRAPGQGGTRGGYT

v_call: TRBV14
j_call: TRBJ2-6
cdr3_aa: ASSQSQGTYSGANVLT

v_call: TRBV19
j_call: TRBJ1-4
cdr3_aa: ASSIDMAFTNEKLF

v_call: TRBV5-4
j_call: TRBJ2-2
cdr3_aa: ASSAWTSGELF

v_call: TRBV30
j_call: TRBJ1-1
cdr3_aa: AWRFPGQHRTEAF

v_call: TRBV7-2
j_call: TRBJ1-5
cdr3_aa: ASSFTGFNQPQH

v_call: TRBV6-2/TRBV6-3
j_call: TRBJ2-7
cdr3_aa: ASSAGQGAFYEQY

v_call: TRBV11-1
j_call: TRBJ2-1
cdr3_aa: ASSPPQRGSSEQF

v_call: TRBV10-3
j_call: TRBJ1-1
cdr3_aa: ASSASPTEAF

v_call: TRBV18
j_call: TRBJ2-3
cdr3_aa: ASSPLHRAETDTQY

v_call: TRBV27
j_call: TRBJ2-1
cdr3_aa: ASTQDQRGDNEQF

v_call: TRBV6-1
j_call: TRBJ2-7
cdr3_aa: ASSEVRGGEQY

v_call: TRBV5-6
j_call: TRBJ1-1
cdr3_aa: ASSVTGAGTEAF

v_call: TRBV4-3
j_call: TRBJ2-1
cdr3_aa: ASSLFRLAGGLTTSYNEQF

v_call: TRBV23-1
j_call: TRBJ2-7
cdr3_aa: ASSQSLPRVGEQY

v_call: TRBV11-2
j_call: TRBJ1-1
cdr3_aa: ASSLTGGNTEAF

v_call: TRBV5-5
j_call: TRBJ2-5
cdr3_aa: ASSLGPQQETQY

v_call: TRBV10-2
j_call: TRBJ1-3
cdr3_aa: ASRDTGTGGGNTIY

v_call: TRBV6-2/TRBV6-3
j_call: TRBJ2-1
cdr3_aa: ASSSYTRTSGARSYNEQF

v_call: TRBV25-1
j_call: TRBJ1-1
cdr3_aa: ASTHGQGRRAF

v_call: TRBV4-3
j_call: TRBJ2-7
cdr3_aa: ASSQVEGKLGFYEQY

v_call: TRBV6-1
j_call: TRBJ1-1
cdr3_aa: ASSHHLGQGTEAF

v_call: TRBV2
j_call: TRBJ2-2
cdr3_aa: ASSGLAETGELF

v_call: TRBV7-8
j_call: TRBJ1-4
cdr3_aa: ASSPKSGGLNEKLF

v_call: TRBV10-3
j_call: TRBJ1-2
cdr3_aa: AISESKQPNYGYT

v_call: TRBV18
j_call: TRBJ2-7
cdr3_aa: ASSPGTGFGDEQY

v_call: TRBV7-9
j_call: TRBJ2-5
cdr3_aa: ASSLSSDETQY

v_call: TRBV24-1
j_call: TRBJ2-2
cdr3_aa: ATSETTGELF

v_call: TRBV7-3
j_call: TRBJ2-7
cdr3_aa: ASSPQGGAYEQY

v_call: TRBV5-6
j_call: TRBJ1-2
cdr3_aa: ASSPWEGTGRNYGYT

v_call: TRBV11-2
j_call: TRBJ2-7
cdr3_aa: ASSLFRDRDYEQY